A single TCR beta chain is shown here with its context. Libraries were prepared by immunoSEQ multiplex PCR; TCRdb keeps only in-frame clonotypes and omits some of them. The repertoire holds some 44,000 clones, 70% to 90% seen once, with under 0.9% in the top ten. The length of the CDR3 is 16 residues. Germline assignment: CDR1 SNHLY and CDR2 FYNNEI. V shed 3 bases and J 3 bases; nucleotides not matched to a gene: 5. The data stem from a study of T cell changes during pregnancy in multiple sclerosis. V usage is TRBV2 and J usage is TRBJ2-5; 12 nucleotides align to TRBD2. The specimen was CD4+ T cells from peripheral blood mononuclear cells, collected after pregnancy. The TCR was taken from a female donor with multiple sclerosis, enrolled in a pregnancy study. CDR3 residues: CASSDWASGREETQYF. The CDR3 DNA reads TGTGCCAGCAGTGATTGGGCTAGCGGGAGGGAAGAGACCCAGTACTTC.